This T cell receptor (beta chain) emerged from a study of T cells after yellow fever vaccination. Study observations and caveats: Booster samples showed a return of most primary-vaccination clones (roughly 96% CD4, approximately 85% CD8). Weaker overall was a secondary response that nonetheless peaked faster, on day 5 versus 15. Abundant contaminating clonotypes from the bulk population could appear in FACS-sorted repertoires.

Template switching by 5'RACE produced TCR cDNA, adding a universal primer site and UMIs. TCRdb analysed the 5' RACE reads with MiXCR anew, one entry per CDR3 protein. The sample includes 70,000 or so distinct CDR3 sequences, around 7.1% of them seen just once. The sample holds a few counts of this clonotype. The antigen is undetermined. The junction had 5 bases not matched to a gene; V was cut back by 3 bases and J by 1 base. The CDR3 covers 16 residues. Germline lookup yields CDR1 SGHDN and CDR2 FVKESK. The sequence derives from a man younger than 35 who received the YFV17D yellow fever vaccine. This specimen consisted of CD8+ T cells sorted from PBMCs, obtained more than 8 days after the first yellow fever vaccination. The chain couples TRBV14 to TRBJ2-4; 8 nucleotides match TRBD1. For the CDR3, the DNA is TGTGCCAGCAGCCAGGGCCAGGGGGCTGCCAAAAACATTCAGTACTTC. It codes for CASSQGQGAAKNIQYF.